Shown below are 2 T cell receptor beta chains from a single sample sequenced in a study of vaccination and CD4 T cells after COVID-19. Sequenced with the Oncomine TCR Beta short-read assay was DNA taken from cultured CD4+ T cells. One entry per CDR3 protein, called by TCRdb with MiXCR from the PCR reads. Among roughly 16,000 distinct CDR3 sequences listed, about 46% were seen once. Antigens of these TCRs are unknown. The treatment denotes: approximately nine-day PBMC culture with coronavirus spike peptide pools or control peptides (ViraFEST assay). Sequencing was performed on CD4+ T cells from blood, cultured in vitro, taken before SARS-CoV-2 vaccination. The receptors derive from a human donor who had recovered from COVID-19.

The chain combines TRBV7-2 with TRBJ1-2, with 11 bases identical to TRBD1. Germline V gives CDR1 SGHTA, CDR2 FQGNSA. The CDR3 extends over 15 amino acids. Trimming at V came to 5 bases and at J to 5 bases, leaving 7 bases not matched to a gene. CDR3 bases: TGTGCCAGCAGCCCCCGGACAGGGGGCGCTTATGGCTACACCTTC. Its protein product is CASSPRTGGAYGYTF.

The chain carries TRBV19 and TRBJ1-5; D uncertain. CDR1 is LNHDA and CDR2 is SQIVND in the germline V gene (reference sequence). The CDR3 sequence is 16 residues long. V lost 4 bases, J lost 0 bases, and 13 bases lay in between. The CDR3 loop reads CASSTLRLLSNQPQHF. CDR3 nucleotide sequence: TGTGCCAGTAGTACTCTGAGGCTCCTTAGCAATCAGCCCCAGCATTTT. Filled out from reference TRBV19 and TRBJ1-5, the complete variable domain reads DGGITQSPKYLFRKEGQNVTLSCEQNLNHDAMYWYRQDPGQGLRLIYYSQIVNDFQKGDIAEGYSVSREKKESFPLTVTSAQKNPTAFYLCASSTLRLLSNQPQHFGDGTRLSIL.